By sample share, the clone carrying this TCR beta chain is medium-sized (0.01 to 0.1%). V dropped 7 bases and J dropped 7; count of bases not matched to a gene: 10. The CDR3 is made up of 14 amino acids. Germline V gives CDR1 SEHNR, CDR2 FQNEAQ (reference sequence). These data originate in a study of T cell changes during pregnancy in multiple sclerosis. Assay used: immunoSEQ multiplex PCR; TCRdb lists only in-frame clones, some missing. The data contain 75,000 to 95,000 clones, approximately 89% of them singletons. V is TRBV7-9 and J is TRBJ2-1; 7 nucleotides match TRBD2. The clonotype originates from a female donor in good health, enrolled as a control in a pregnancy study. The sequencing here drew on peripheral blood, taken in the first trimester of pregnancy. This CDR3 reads CASKEAGVANEQFF. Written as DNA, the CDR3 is TGTGCCAGCAAAGAGGCGGGGGTAGCAAATGAGCAGTTCTTC.